The source of this T cell receptor (beta chain) is a study of T cells after yellow fever vaccination. Germline V CDR1 and CDR2: MNHEY, SVGAGI. This CDR3 is 16 amino acids long. After removal of 5 bases from V and 4 bases from J, the junction contained 8 bases not matched to a gene. Many counts were recorded for this clonotype. Its antigen remains unknown. Study-level results: A limited proportion of clonotypes was detected within both the CD4 and CD8 compartments.

Each CDR3 protein is one row after TCRdb ran MiXCR on the 5' RACE reads. The top ten hold approximately 3.3% of the sample, which has about 320,000 distinct CDR3 sequences, around 12% seen once. The TCR was taken from a man younger than 30 who received the YFV17D yellow fever vaccine. Sequences were derived from CD4+ T cells sorted from PBMCs, sampled 15 days after the yellow fever booster vaccination. V and J are TRBV6-5 and TRBJ2-1, with 10 bases fitting TRBD2. The CDR3 DNA is TGTGCCAGCAGTCCCAGTCTAGCGGGGGCTTACAATGAGCAGTTCTTC. Translation gives CASSPSLAGAYNEQFF.